The next 27 T cell receptor beta chains were all read from a single sample in a study of graft-versus-host responses after intestinal transplantation. The assay was immunoSEQ multiplex PCR, and TCRdb's table has in-frame clones only and misses some. This sample has 55,000 to 70,000 clones, with about 90% found just once. This material consisted of PBMCs, taken about 120 days after intestinal transplantation. The source of these receptors is a human patient who received an intestinal transplant, so some T cells may come from the graft donor.

This chain joins TRBV27 and TRBJ1-6; TRBD1 matches at 7 bases. J was trimmed by 7 bases and V by 7 bases; bases with no gene match: 4. The CDR3 is 13 residues long. CDR1 is MNHEY, CDR2 SMNVEV, per germline (reference sequence). CDR3 DNA: TGTGCCAGCACGAGGACAGGAAATTCACCCCTCCACTTT. Amino acid sequence: CASTRTGNSPLHF.

V gene TRBV11-2 combines with J gene TRBJ2-7; possibly TRBD1 for D (5 bases). This CDR3 is 15 amino acids long. V lost 1 base and J 0 bases, leaving 10 bases between the germline ends. CDR1 and CDR2 (germline): SGHAT, FQNNGV. In nucleotides, the CDR3 is TGTGCCAGCAGCTTAGGATGGGGCAACTCCTACGAGCAGTACTTC. Protein: CASSLGWGNSYEQYF.

The genes are TRBV28 and TRBJ2-7; 12 nucleotides line up with TRBD1. The V gene's germline CDR1 is MDHEN and CDR2 SYDVKM. The CDR3 sequence is 15 residues long. The V segment lost 3 bases and the J segment 5 bases; nucleotides outside the gene matches: 5. CDR3 sequence reads: CASSFPGQGANEQYF. The DNA for the CDR3 is TGTGCCAGCAGTTTCCCGGGACAGGGGGCCAACGAGCAGTACTTC.

This sequence joins TRBV6-5 and TRBJ2-1, with D maybe TRBD1 (5 bases). CDR3 length: 13 residues. Germline V gene sequence: CDR1 MNHEY, CDR2 SVGAGI. The V and J ends lost 0 bases and 6 bases respectively, with 6 bases between them. CDR3 protein: CASSYSQGNEQFF. The CDR3 coding sequence is TGTGCCAGCAGTTACTCGCAGGGCAATGAGCAGTTCTTC.

The genes are TRBV5-1 and TRBJ2-7; D call uncertain. Per the germline V gene, CDR1 is SGHRS and CDR2 is YFSETQ. V was cut by 4 bases and J by 3 bases, with 20 bases left in between. The CDR3 covers 16 residues. CDR3: CASSADGSIPIYEQYF. In DNA form, the CDR3 reads TGCGCCAGCAGCGCCGACGGGTCTATTCCTATCTACGAGCAGTACTTC.

The chain is built from TRBV5-4 and TRBJ2-6; 11 bases match TRBD1. V lost 4 bases and J lost 4; bases outside the gene matches: 10. Germline assignment: CDR1 SGHNT and CDR2 YYREEE (reference sequence). CDR3 length: 18 residues. The chain's CDR3 is CASSGGGQGAKGANVLTF. The CDR3 DNA sequence: TGTGCCAGCAGCGGCGGAGGACAGGGGGCGAAAGGGGCCAACGTCCTGACTTTC.

This chain connects TRBV28 to TRBJ2-3, with 9 bases aligning to TRBD1. The CDR3 loop spans 19 amino acids. Unmatched junction bases numbered 16, after V lost 3 bases and J lost 3 bases. Germline V gene lookup returns CDR1 MDHEN and CDR2 SYDVKM. In DNA form, the CDR3 reads TGTGCCAGCAGTTTTGCCACATTCTCAGCGGGACAGGGTACAGATACGCAGTATTTT. Residues: CASSFATFSAGQGTDTQYF. Based on the CDR3 plus reference TRBV28 and TRBJ2-3, the full variable domain is DVKVTQSSRYLVKRTGEKVFLECVQDMDHENMFWYRQDPGLGLRLIYFSYDVKMKEKGDIPEGYSVSREKKERFSLILESASTNQTSMYLCASSFATFSAGQGTDTQYFGPGTRLTVL.

J is TRBJ2-3 and V is TRBV10-3, with 7 bases identical to TRBD2. CDR3 length: 14 amino acids. The trim removed 3 bases at V and 6 bases at J, leaving 6 bases unmatched. In germline, CDR1 is ENHRY, CDR2 SYGVKD. CDR3 region: CAISEEAGKDTQYF. The CDR3 DNA follows: TGTGCCATCAGTGAAGAAGCGGGAAAGGATACGCAGTATTTT.

J is TRBJ2-5 and V is TRBV19; D is perhaps TRBD1 (6 bases). The CDR3 is made up of 16 amino acids. Germline CDR1 LNHDA, CDR2 SQIVND (reference sequence). The ends were cut back, 1 base at V and 5 bases at J, with 17 bases in the middle. CDR3: CASSIGGGGPRETQYF. CDR3 bases: TGTGCCAGTAGTATAGGAGGTGGGGGCCCACGGGAGACCCAGTACTTC.

This sequence joins TRBV5-8 and TRBJ2-1, with 14 bases identical to TRBD2. Germline-derived CDR1 and CDR2 are SGHTS and YDEGEE. Trimming took 0 bases from V and 9 from J; bases not matched to a gene: 8. This CDR3 comprises 17 residues. CDR3 nucleotides: TGTGCCAGCAGCTTGGTGGGACTAGCGGGAGCGGCTAGTGAGCAGTTCTTC. Its protein is CASSLVGLAGAASEQFF.

The chain uses TRBV6-1 and TRBJ2-3, with 8 nucleotides matching TRBD2. Germline trimming cut 3 bases from V and 2 bases from J; bases unmatched to any gene: 10. This CDR3 is 17 amino acids long. Germline V gene sequence: CDR1 MNHNS, CDR2 SASEGT. Here the CDR3 DNA reads TGTGCCAGCAGTGAGAGGGTACTAGCGGTGATCACAGATACGCAGTATTTT. Translation: CASSERVLAVITDTQYF.

The J gene is TRBJ2-7, the V gene TRBV18, with 11 bases matching TRBD1. V lost 4 bases, J lost 3 bases, and 2 bases stayed unmatched. This CDR3 is 14 amino acids long. From germline, CDR1 is KGHSH and CDR2 LQKENI. CDR3 coding DNA: TGTGCCAGCTCACTCGGGACAGGGGGCTACGAGCAGTACTTC. Its protein product is CASSLGTGGYEQYF.

This chain connects TRBV14 to TRBJ2-2, with unresolved D. V was cut by 2 bases and J by 6 bases, with 16 bases left in between. This CDR3 region has 16 residues. CDR1 and CDR2 from the germline V gene are SGHDN and FVKESK. DNA for the CDR3: TGTGCCAGCAGCCAACGCAGCCTCGTAGGCCCCGGGGAGCTGTTTTTT. Protein sequence: CASSQRSLVGPGELFF.

V is TRBV5-5 and J is TRBJ2-3; maybe TRBD1 (5 bases). Per germline, CDR1 SGHKS and CDR2 YYEKEE (reference sequence). The V and J ends lost 0 bases and 0 bases respectively, with 14 bases between them. The CDR3 has 17 residues. CDR3 amino acids: CASSLARLGPSTDTQYF. The CDR3 coding sequence is TGTGCCAGCAGCTTGGCCAGGTTGGGGCCGAGCACAGATACGCAGTATTTT. The variable domain in full, with the rest retrieved from reference TRBV5-5 and TRBJ2-3, is DAGVTQSPTHLIKTRGQQVTLRCSPISGHKSVSWYQQVLGQGPQFIFQYYEKEERGRGNFPDRFSARQFPNYSSELNVNALLLGDSALYLCASSLARLGPSTDTQYFGPGTRLTVL.

The CDR3 nucleotides read TGTGCCAGCAGCTTTAGTCCGGGACTCCTTGCGGAGCAGTACTTC. This translates into CASSFSPGLLAEQYF. The chain joins TRBV7-3 to TRBJ2-7; tentatively, D is TRBD2 (6 bases). The CDR3 totals 15 residues. The V end was cut by 3 bases, the J end by 7 bases, with 19 bases between. Germline CDR1 and CDR2: SGHTA and FQGTGA.

The chain combines TRBV7-9 with TRBJ2-5, with 11 bases matching TRBD2. J was trimmed by 2 bases and V by 1 base; bases with no gene match: 6. The length of the CDR3 is 17 residues. Per germline, CDR1 SEHNR and CDR2 FQNEAQ (reference sequence). This CDR3 reads CASSLGLAGGLQETQYF. The CDR3 DNA is TGTGCCAGCAGCTTAGGGTTAGCGGGAGGGCTACAAGAGACCCAGTACTTC. Complete variable domain (other parts from reference TRBV7-9 and TRBJ2-5): DTGVSQNPRHKITKRGQNVTFRCDPISEHNRLYWYRQTLGQGPEFLTYFQNEAQLEKSRLLSDRFSAERPKGSFSTLEIQRTEQGDSAMYLCASSLGLAGGLQETQYFGPGTRLLVL.

The V and J genes are TRBV6-1 and TRBJ2-1; 10 bases fit TRBD2. The CDR3 spans 15 residues. V shed 6 bases, J shed 8 bases, and the junction held 10 bases outside the gene matches. Germline values: CDR1 MNHNS, CDR2 SASEGT. The CDR3 coding sequence is TGTGCCAGCAGAATCAAGCGGGGGGGCCACGATGAGCAGTTCTTC. It codes for CASRIKRGGHDEQFF.

This clone was detected once. The V gene is TRBV7-3, the J gene TRBJ2-7; the match to TRBD2 covers 10 bases. The CDR3 length is 15 residues. Germline V gene lookup returns CDR1 SGHTA and CDR2 FQGTGA. V gave up 2 bases and J gave up 3 bases; unmatched junction bases: 4. The CDR3 reads CASSLGTSEVYEQYF. The CDR3 coding sequence is TGTGCCAGCAGCTTAGGGACTAGCGAGGTCTACGAGCAGTACTTC.

The CDR3: CASSFRSGVRYNEQFF. In DNA form, the CDR3 reads TGCGCCAGCAGCTTTAGGTCGGGAGTGAGGTACAATGAGCAGTTCTTC. The J gene is TRBJ2-1, the V gene TRBV5-1, with D possibly matching TRBD2 (6 bases). The CDR3 extends over 16 amino acids. Germline V gene lookup returns CDR1 SGHRS and CDR2 YFSETQ. Trimming removed 2 bases at V and 4 bases at J, with 16 bases between. The whole variable domain, remainder taken from reference TRBV5-1 and TRBJ2-1, is KAGVTQTPRYLIKTRGQQVTLSCSPISGHRSVSWYQQTPGQGLQFLFEYFSETQRNKGNFPGRFSGRQFSNSRSEMNVSTLELGDSALYLCASSFRSGVRYNEQFFGPGTRLTVL.

The gene calls are TRBV9 and TRBJ2-1; D unclear. Trimming removed 0 bases at V and 5 bases at J, with 9 bases between. The germline CDR1 and CDR2 sequences are SGDLS and YYNGEE. The CDR3 has 14 residues. CDR3 region: CASSVADANNEQFF. Here the CDR3 DNA reads TGTGCCAGCAGCGTAGCTGACGCCAACAATGAGCAGTTCTTC.

V and J are TRBV6-5 and TRBJ2-7, with 12 bases identical to TRBD1. Germline assignment: CDR1 MNHEY and CDR2 SVGAGI. The CDR3 totals 15 residues. The ends lost 4 bases at V and 7 bases at J; junction bases unmatched: 8. The CDR3: CASSWGQGAGKEQYF. In DNA, the CDR3 is TGTGCCAGCAGTTGGGGACAGGGGGCCGGGAAAGAGCAGTACTTC.

Here the CDR3 DNA reads TGTGCTAGTAGAGGAGGGGACGGAGAGACCCAGTACTTC. It encodes CASRGGDGETQYF. The chain uses TRBV12-5 and TRBJ2-5, with a weak D call TRBD2 (6 bases). With 8 bases removed from V and 4 bases from J, the gap between germline ends came to 14 bases. Germline V gene sequence: CDR1 LGHNT, CDR2 FRNRAP. The CDR3 loop spans 13 amino acids.

V is TRBV4-1 and J is TRBJ1-4, with D possibly being TRBD1 (5 bases). With 2 bases removed from V and 8 bases from J, the gap between germline ends came to 18 bases. CDR3 length: 16 amino acids. Germline V gene lookup returns CDR1 MGHRA and CDR2 YSYEKL. Here the CDR3 reads CASSQPFRREHEKLFF. The CDR3 nucleotides are TGCGCCAGCAGCCAACCTTTTCGCAGGGAGCACGAAAAACTGTTTTTT.

The chain is built from TRBV5-4 and TRBJ1-2; 9 nucleotides match TRBD1. From germline, CDR1 is SGHNT and CDR2 YYREEE (reference sequence). This CDR3 spans 15 amino acids. The junction had 10 bases not matched to a gene; V was cut back by 4 bases and J by 6 bases. The CDR3 DNA reads as TGTGCCAGCAGCCTGGATTCGACAGGGGGGAATGGCTACACCTTC. Translated: CASSLDSTGGNGYTF.

The chain recombines TRBV16 with TRBJ2-6; D not certain. CDR3 length: 16 residues. Trimming stripped 3 bases from V and 0 bases from J, with 9 bases between. The germline CDR1 and CDR2 sequences are KGHSY and FQNENV. The CDR3 region has the DNA TGTGCCAGCAGCCACCGACACCACTCTGGGGCCAACGTCCTGACTTTC. It yields the protein CASSHRHHSGANVLTF.

The CDR3 loop reads CASRGHGAYEAFF. The CDR3 DNA is TGTGCCAGCAGGGGCCATGGGGCCTATGAAGCTTTCTTT. The V gene is TRBV28, the J gene TRBJ1-1; D may be TRBD1 (5 bases). Between the trimmed V and J ends, which lost 6 bases and 7 bases, there was a span of 15 bases. Germline V gene lookup returns CDR1 MDHEN and CDR2 SYDVKM. This CDR3 contains 13 residues.

A remark on this clone: At one end, the junction sequence differs from germline, possibly due to a read error. This chain links TRBV7-8 with TRBJ1-1; D not resolved. CDR1 and CDR2 from the germline V gene are SGHVS and FQNEAQ. This CDR3 is built from 14 residues. CDR3: CASSLREGNTEASF. Written as DNA, the CDR3 is TGTGCCAGCAGCTTAAGGGAAGGGAACACTGAAGCTTCCTTT.